The present T cell receptor beta chain was sequenced within a study of cytomegalovirus exposure and HLA in healthy donors. About the study: There were approximately 400 genotyped donors. Of these, roughly 84% fell in the genetic ancestry cluster associated with self-reported Caucasian donors.

V lost 6 bases to trimming and J lost 6 bases; unmatched junction nucleotides: 8. CDR1 and CDR2 from the germline V gene are PRHDT and FYEKMQ (reference sequence). The length of the CDR3 is 14 residues. The study ran its PCR with 60 Vbeta and 13 Jbeta primers. Assay used: immunoSEQ multiplex PCR; TCRdb lists only in-frame clones, some missing. This sample has about 60,000 clones; approximately 80% occur once, and the top ten carry under 7%. The specimen sequenced was PBMCs. The genes are TRBV13 and TRBJ2-1, with TRBD1 matching over 7 bases. This sequence originates from a male donor in good health and CMV-seronegative. This chain's CDR3 is CASRKGASANEQFF. CDR3 DNA sequence: TGTGCCAGCAGAAAGGGGGCCTCGGCCAATGAGCAGTTCTTC.